The sequence of this T cell receptor beta chain was determined in a study of T cell responses to AZD1222 COVID-19 vaccine. A remark on this clone: Its antigen is unidentified.

CDR3 length equals 14 residues. The trim removed 4 bases at V and 6 bases at J, leaving 6 bases unmatched. Germline V lookup: CDR1 MDHEN, CDR2 SYDVKM. Whole-study findings and limits: The donors showed a predominance of white British ancestry and of females, with possible underestimation of clonal diversity. Spike-specific TCR depth and breadth grew after two AZD1222 doses. Of the AZD1222 recipients, only five to seven were seropositive at baseline.

Assay used: immunoSEQ multiplex PCR; TCRdb lists only in-frame clones, some missing. The sample consists of about 120,000 clones, over 75% of them appearing once. The TCR comes from an adult in good health. The material was peripheral blood, obtained on day 0 of AZD1222 vaccination. The chain uses TRBV28 and TRBJ1-1, with 9 bases aligning to TRBD1. CDR3 DNA: TGTGCCAGCAGTTCCCGAGACAGGGGGGCTGAAGCTTTCTTT. It specifies CASSSRDRGAEAFF.